The 10 T cell receptor beta chains listed next were all sequenced from one sample in a study of blood T cell repertoires in COVID-19. Only in-frame clones appear in the TCRdb table, and some are missing; sequencing was by immunoSEQ multiplex PCR. There are 170,000 or so clones in the sample; approximately 86% occur only once, and around 0.6% lies in the top ten. What was sequenced was peripheral blood. The receptors were gathered from a man aged 60-69 years with COVID-19, enrolled during active disease.

V gene TRBV6-6 combines with J gene TRBJ2-1; D is possibly TRBD1 (6 bases). The germline V gene encodes CDR1 MNHNY and CDR2 SVGAGI (reference sequence). The CDR3 totals 14 residues. With 4 bases removed from V and 4 bases from J, the gap between germline ends came to 11 bases. The CDR3 loop reads CASSSWTAYNEQFF. In nucleotides, the CDR3 is TGTGCCAGCAGTTCCTGGACAGCTTACAATGAGCAGTTCTTC.

This clone has a handful of counts. The chain is built from TRBV27 and TRBJ1-2; 9 bases line up with TRBD1. V was pared by 6 bases and J by 7 bases, with 6 bases of the junction left unmatched. Germline CDR1 reads MNHEY; CDR2 reads SMNVEV (reference sequence). The CDR3 has 13 amino acids. This CDR3 is CASSMTGGGGYTF. CDR3 sequence (DNA): TGTGCCAGCAGCATGACAGGGGGGGGTGGCTACACCTTC.

In the case of this clone: Other DNA sequences from this sample encode an identical CDR3 as well. V gene TRBV18 combines with J gene TRBJ1-5; 8 nucleotides line up with TRBD1. The CDR3 consists of 14 residues. Looked up from germline, CDR1 is KGHSH and CDR2 is LQKENI. With V trimmed by 4 bases and J by 2 bases, 1 base remained unmatched. CDR3 amino acids: CASSQGQGNQPQHF. CDR3 nucleotides: TGTGCCAGCTCACAGGGACAGGGCAATCAGCCCCAGCATTTT.

This clone was seen a handful of times. The V and J genes are TRBV7-3 and TRBJ2-6; 9 bases align to TRBD2. Per the germline V gene, CDR1 is SGHTA and CDR2 is FQGTGA. V shed 1 base, J shed 2 bases, and the junction held 12 bases outside the gene matches. The CDR3 totals 20 residues. This CDR3 is CASSLRSPREGSTGANVLTF. As DNA, the CDR3 is TGTGCCAGCAGCTTAAGGAGTCCGCGGGAGGGTTCTACTGGGGCCAACGTCCTGACTTTC.

This chain links TRBV2 with TRBJ1-5; perhaps TRBD1 as D (5 bases). Germline CDR1 reads SNHLY; CDR2 reads FYNNEI. The CDR3 totals 13 residues. V was pared by 2 bases and J by 8 bases, with 10 bases between. This CDR3 is CASSETGEKPQHF. The CDR3 nucleotides are TGTGCCAGCAGTGAAACGGGGGAAAAGCCCCAGCATTTT. The complete variable domain, with remaining parts taken from reference TRBV2 and TRBJ1-5, reads EPEVTQTPSHQVTQMGQEVILRCVPISNHLYFYWYRQILGQKVEFLVSFYNNEISEKSEIFDDQFSVERPDGSNFTLKIRSTKLEDSAMYFCASSETGEKPQHFGDGTRLSIL.

J is TRBJ2-2 and V is TRBV5-6, with D possibly TRBD1 on 6 matching bases. The CDR3 has 15 amino acids. V was shortened by 4 bases and J by 5 bases, with 15 bases between the two germline ends. Looked up from germline, CDR1 is SGHDT and CDR2 is YYEEEE. The CDR3 sequence is CASSKGVFGTGELFF. The CDR3 DNA is TGTGCCAGCAGCAAGGGGGTATTTGGTACCGGGGAGCTGTTTTTT. Looking up the rest from reference TRBV5-6 and TRBJ2-2 gives the full variable domain: DAGVTQSPTHLIKTRGQQVTLRCSPKSGHDTVSWYQQALGQGPQFIFQYYEEEERQRGNFPDRFSGHQFPNYSSELNVNALLLGDSALYLCASSKGVFGTGELFFGEGSRLTVL.

The V and J genes are TRBV7-2 and TRBJ2-7, with TRBD2 identical over 9 bases. CDR1 is SGHTA, CDR2 FQGNSA, per germline. V lost 0 bases and J lost 3; bases outside the gene matches: 0. This CDR3 contains 14 residues. CDR3 sequence: CASSLAAGGYEQYF. CDR3 coding DNA: TGTGCCAGCAGCTTAGCAGCGGGGGGCTACGAGCAGTACTTC.

The rearrangement uses TRBV11-2 and TRBJ2-7, with D uncertain. Germline CDR1 is SGHAT and CDR2 is FQNNGV. Deletions cut 2 bases from V and 1 base from J, with 9 bases between. The CDR3 is made up of 14 amino acids. The CDR3 region has the DNA TGTGCCAGCAGCTTATCAGACATTTCCTACGAGCAGTACTTC. Translating it yields CASSLSDISYEQYF.

CDR3 DNA: TGTGCCAGCAGTTACCCCCAAGGAGGGGGCAAGCCCCAGCATTTT. Translation: CASSYPQGGGKPQHF. The rearrangement links TRBV6-2 or TRBV6-3 to TRBJ1-5, with 7 bases fitting TRBD1. CDR3 size: 15 residues. In germline, CDR1 is MNHEY, CDR2 SVGEGT. The junction had 9 bases not matched to a gene; V was cut back by 2 bases and J by 8 bases.

The table lists this clone with a few counts. The chain carries TRBV7-9 and TRBJ2-2, with unresolved D. The germline CDR1 and CDR2 sequences are SEHNR and FQNEAQ (reference sequence). This CDR3 spans 13 amino acids. Trimming shortened V by 5 bases and J by 8 bases, and 12 bases separated the two germline ends. Here the CDR3 reads CASSHPTAGELFF. The CDR3 nucleotides are TGTGCCAGCAGCCACCCCACTGCGGGGGAGCTGTTTTTT.